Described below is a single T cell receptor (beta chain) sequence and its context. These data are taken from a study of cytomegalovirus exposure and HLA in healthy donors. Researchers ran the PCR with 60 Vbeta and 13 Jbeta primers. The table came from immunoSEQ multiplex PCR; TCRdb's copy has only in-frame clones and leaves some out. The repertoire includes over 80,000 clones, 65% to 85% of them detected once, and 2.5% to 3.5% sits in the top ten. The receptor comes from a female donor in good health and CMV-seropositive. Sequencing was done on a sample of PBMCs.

The CDR3 protein is CASSLLWGAEAFF. DNA of the CDR3: TGTGCCAGCAGCTTATTGTGGGGCGCTGAAGCTTTCTTT. The gene calls are TRBV7-9 and TRBJ1-1, with TRBD1 as a possible D gene (5 bases). The CDR3 loop spans 13 amino acids. Germline V gene data show CDR1 as SEHNR and CDR2 as FQNEAQ (reference sequence). Trimming removed 2 bases at V and 6 bases at J, with 10 bases between.